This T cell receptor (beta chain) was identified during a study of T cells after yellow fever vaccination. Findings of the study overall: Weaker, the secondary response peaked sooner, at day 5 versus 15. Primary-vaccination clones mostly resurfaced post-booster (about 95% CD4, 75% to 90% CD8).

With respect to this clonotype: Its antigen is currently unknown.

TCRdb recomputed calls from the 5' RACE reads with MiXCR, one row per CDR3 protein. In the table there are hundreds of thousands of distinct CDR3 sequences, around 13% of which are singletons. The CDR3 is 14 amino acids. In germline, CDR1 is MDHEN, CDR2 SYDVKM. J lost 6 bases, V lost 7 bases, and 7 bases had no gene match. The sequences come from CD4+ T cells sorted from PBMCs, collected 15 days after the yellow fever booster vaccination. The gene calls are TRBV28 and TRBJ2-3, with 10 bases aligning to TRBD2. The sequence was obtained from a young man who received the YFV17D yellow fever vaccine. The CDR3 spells CASKSGGAGDTQYF. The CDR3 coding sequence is TGTGCCAGCAAGAGCGGGGGGGCGGGGGATACGCAGTATTTT.